This record covers a single T cell receptor (beta chain). This record comes from a study of blood T cell repertoires in COVID-19. This CDR3 comprises 15 residues. V lost 6 bases and J lost 0; bases outside the gene matches: 2. CDR1 is LNHDA and CDR2 is SQIVND in the germline V gene (reference sequence). Measured with immunoSEQ multiplex PCR; TCRdb has only the in-frame clones, and not every one. In the table there are about 45,000 clones, roughly 80% of which are singletons. Sequencing used peripheral blood. The sequence was obtained from a human donor in a cohort sampled during active COVID-19. The chain recombines TRBV19 with TRBJ2-6, with TRBD1 matching over 7 bases. The CDR3 sequence: CASRTGSSGANVLTF. In DNA form, the CDR3 reads TGTGCCAGTAGGACAGGGAGCTCTGGGGCCAACGTCCTGACTTTC.